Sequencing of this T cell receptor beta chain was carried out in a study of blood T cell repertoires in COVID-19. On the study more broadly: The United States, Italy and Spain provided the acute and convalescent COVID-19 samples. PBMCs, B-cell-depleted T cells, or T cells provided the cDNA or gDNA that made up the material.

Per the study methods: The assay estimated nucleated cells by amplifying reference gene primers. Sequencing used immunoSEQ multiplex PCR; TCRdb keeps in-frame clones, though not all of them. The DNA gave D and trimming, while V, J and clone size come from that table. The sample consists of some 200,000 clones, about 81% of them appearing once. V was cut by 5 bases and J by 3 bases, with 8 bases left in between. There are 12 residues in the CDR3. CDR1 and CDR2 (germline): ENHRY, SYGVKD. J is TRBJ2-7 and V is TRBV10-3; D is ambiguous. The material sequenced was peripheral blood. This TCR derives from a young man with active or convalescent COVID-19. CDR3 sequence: CAISQNSYEQYF. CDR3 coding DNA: TGTGCCATCAGTCAGAACAGCTACGAGCAGTACTTC.